This TCR beta chain was sequenced in a study of T cell responses to AZD1222 COVID-19 vaccine. As for the study in general: Some second doses came at about 4 weeks and others at about 12 weeks; these were pooled. Study outcomes and limitations: Mostly white British, mostly female donors; authors suggested clonal diversity may be underestimated.

With respect to this clone: Its specificity is unknown.

Between the trimmed V and J ends, which lost 5 bases and 4 bases, there was a span of 14 bases. Germline V gene sequence: CDR1 SGHTA, CDR2 FQGTGA. The CDR3 spans 14 residues. Profiling relied on immunoSEQ multiplex PCR, and the TCRdb table lists in-frame clones only, not all of them. There are 90,000 to 150,000 clones in the sample; approximately 86% occur only once, and 2.4% lies in the top ten. This TCR was recovered from an adult in good health. The source was peripheral blood, collected on day 0 of AZD1222 vaccination. The gene calls are TRBV7-3 and TRBJ1-2, with D hard to call. CDR3 nucleotide sequence: TGTGCCAGCAGCCCCGGACCCCAAACCTATGGCTACACCTTC. Protein product: CASSPGPQTYGYTF.